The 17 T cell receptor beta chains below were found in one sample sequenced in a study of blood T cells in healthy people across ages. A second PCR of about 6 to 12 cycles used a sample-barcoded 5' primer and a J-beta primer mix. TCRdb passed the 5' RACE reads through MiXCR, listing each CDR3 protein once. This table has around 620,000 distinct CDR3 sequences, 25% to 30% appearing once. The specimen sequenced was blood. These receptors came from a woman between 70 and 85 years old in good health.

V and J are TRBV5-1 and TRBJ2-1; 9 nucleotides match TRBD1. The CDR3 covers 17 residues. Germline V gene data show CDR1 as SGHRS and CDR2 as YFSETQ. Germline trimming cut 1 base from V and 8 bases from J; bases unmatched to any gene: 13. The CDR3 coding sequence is TGCGCCAGCAGCTTGTCCTTACAGGGGGCGATAATAGATGAGCAGTTCTTC. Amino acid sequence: CASSLSLQGAIIDEQFF.

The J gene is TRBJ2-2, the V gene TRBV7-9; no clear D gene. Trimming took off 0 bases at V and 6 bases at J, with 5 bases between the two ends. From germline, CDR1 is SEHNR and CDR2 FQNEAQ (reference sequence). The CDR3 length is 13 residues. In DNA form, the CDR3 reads TGTGCCAGCAGCTTAGCGGAGTCCGGGGAGCTGTTTTTT. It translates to CASSLAESGELFF.

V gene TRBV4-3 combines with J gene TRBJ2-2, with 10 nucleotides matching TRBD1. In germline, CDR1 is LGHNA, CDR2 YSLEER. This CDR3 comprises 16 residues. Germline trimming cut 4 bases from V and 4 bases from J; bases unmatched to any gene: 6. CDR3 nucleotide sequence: TGCGCCAGCAGCCGCCAGTGGACAGGGGGCACCGGGGAGCTGTTTTTT. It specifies CASSRQWTGGTGELFF.

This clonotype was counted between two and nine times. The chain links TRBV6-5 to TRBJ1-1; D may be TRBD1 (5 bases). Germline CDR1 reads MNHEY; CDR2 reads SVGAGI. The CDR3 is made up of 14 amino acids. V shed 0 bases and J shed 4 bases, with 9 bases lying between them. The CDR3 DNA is TGTGCCAGCAGTTACTCATGGGGGGTCACTGAAGCTTTCTTT. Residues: CASSYSWGVTEAFF.

CDR3 sequence reads: CASRSRGGQETQYF. For the CDR3, the DNA is TGTGCCAGCAGAAGCAGGGGGGGACAAGAGACCCAGTACTTC. This chain uses TRBV2 with TRBJ2-5; the D gene could be TRBD1 or TRBD2 (7 bases each). The CDR3 contains 14 residues. Germline V gene sequence: CDR1 SNHLY, CDR2 FYNNEI. V was cut by 6 bases and J by 2 bases, with 13 bases left in between.

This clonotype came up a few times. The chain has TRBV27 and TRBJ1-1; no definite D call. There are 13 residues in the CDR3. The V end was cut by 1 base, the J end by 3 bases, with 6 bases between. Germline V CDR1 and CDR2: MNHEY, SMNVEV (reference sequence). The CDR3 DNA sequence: TGTGCCAGCAGTTTATGGAGGGACACTGAAGCTTTCTTT. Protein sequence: CASSLWRDTEAFF.

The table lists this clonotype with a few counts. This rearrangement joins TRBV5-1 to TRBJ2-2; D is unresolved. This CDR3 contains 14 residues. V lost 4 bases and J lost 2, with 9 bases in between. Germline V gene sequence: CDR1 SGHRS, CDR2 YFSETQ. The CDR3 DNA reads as TGCGCCAGCAGCAGCACAACTAACACCGGGGAGCTGTTTTTT. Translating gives CASSSTTNTGELFF.

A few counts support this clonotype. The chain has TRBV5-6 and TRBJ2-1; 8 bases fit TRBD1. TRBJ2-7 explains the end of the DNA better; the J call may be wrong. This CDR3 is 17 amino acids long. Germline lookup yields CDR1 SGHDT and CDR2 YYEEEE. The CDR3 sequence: CASSLLRQGFSSYEQYF. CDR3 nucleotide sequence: TGTGCCAGCAGCTTACTGAGACAGGGGTTTTCCTCCTACGAGCAGTACTTC.

CDR3 nucleotides: TGTGCCACCCATGACGGGAGCACCGTGAAGCTGTTTTTT. Its protein product is CATHDGSTVKLFF. The rearrangement links TRBV24-1 to TRBJ2-2; weak D call: TRBD2 (6 bases). Per germline, CDR1 KGHDR and CDR2 SFDVKD. Trimming took off 9 bases at V and 12 bases at J, with 19 bases between the two ends. The CDR3 extends over 13 amino acids.

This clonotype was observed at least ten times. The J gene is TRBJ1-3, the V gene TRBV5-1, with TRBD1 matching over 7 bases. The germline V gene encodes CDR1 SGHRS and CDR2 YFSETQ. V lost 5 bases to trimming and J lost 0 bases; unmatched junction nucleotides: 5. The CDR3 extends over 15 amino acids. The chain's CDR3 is CASRWGQSSGNTIYF. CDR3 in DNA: TGCGCCAGCAGGTGGGGACAGAGCTCTGGAAACACCATATATTTT.

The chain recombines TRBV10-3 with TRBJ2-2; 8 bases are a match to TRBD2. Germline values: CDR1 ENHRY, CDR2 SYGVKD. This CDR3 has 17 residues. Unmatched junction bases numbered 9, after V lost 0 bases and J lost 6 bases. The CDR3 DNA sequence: TGTGCCATCAGTGAGTCGTCGGGGGGGCATTTCGCCGGGGAGCTGTTTTTT. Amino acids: CAISESSGGHFAGELFF.

The CDR3 DNA reads as TGTGCCAGCAGTGACCGACAGCATTTGTTAGAGCAGTACTTC. Translation gives CASSDRQHLLEQYF. The chain carries TRBV21-1 and TRBJ2-7; no DNA check was done on the table's D call, TRBD1. TRBV21-1 is a recognized pseudogene. The CDR3 runs 14 residues.

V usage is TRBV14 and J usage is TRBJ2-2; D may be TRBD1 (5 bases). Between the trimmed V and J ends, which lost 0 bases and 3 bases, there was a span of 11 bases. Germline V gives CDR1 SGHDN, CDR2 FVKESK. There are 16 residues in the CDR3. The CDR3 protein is CASSQDRGTDTGELFF. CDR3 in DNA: TGTGCCAGCAGCCAAGATAGGGGCACGGACACCGGGGAGCTGTTTTTT.

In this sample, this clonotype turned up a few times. The CDR3 is CSAADGNTEAFF. The CDR3 nucleotides are TGCAGCGCGGCTGACGGGAACACTGAAGCTTTCTTT. The V and J genes are TRBV29-1 and TRBJ1-1; D ambiguous. The CDR3 totals 12 residues. The V gene's germline CDR1 is SQVTM and CDR2 ANQGSEA. Trimming took 7 bases from V and 1 from J, leaving 10 bases between them. Based on the CDR3 plus reference TRBV29-1 and TRBJ1-1, the full variable domain is SAVISQKPSRDICQRGTSLTIQCQVDSQVTMMFWYRQQPGQSLTLIATANQGSEATYESGFVIDKFPISRPNLTFSTLTVSNMSPEDSSIYLCSAADGNTEAFFGQGTRLTVV.

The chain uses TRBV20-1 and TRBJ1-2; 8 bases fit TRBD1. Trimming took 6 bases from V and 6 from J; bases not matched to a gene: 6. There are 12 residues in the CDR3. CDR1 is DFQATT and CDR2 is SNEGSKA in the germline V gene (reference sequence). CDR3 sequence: CSARTGRNGYTF. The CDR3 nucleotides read TGCAGTGCACGGACAGGGAGAAATGGCTACACCTTC.

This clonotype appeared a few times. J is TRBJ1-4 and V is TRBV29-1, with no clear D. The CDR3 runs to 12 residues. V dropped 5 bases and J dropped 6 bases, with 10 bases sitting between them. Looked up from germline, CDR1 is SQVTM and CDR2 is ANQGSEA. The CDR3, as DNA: TGCAGCGTTATAAGTGGTGATGAAAAACTGTTTTTT. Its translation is CSVISGDEKLFF.

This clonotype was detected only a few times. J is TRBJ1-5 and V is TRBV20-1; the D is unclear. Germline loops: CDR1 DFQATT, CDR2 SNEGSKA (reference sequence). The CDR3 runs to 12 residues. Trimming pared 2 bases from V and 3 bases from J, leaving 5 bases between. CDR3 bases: TGCAGTGCTAGACGGCCCAATCAGCCCCAGCATTTT. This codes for CSARRPNQPQHF.